These T cell receptor beta chains were read from a single sample in a study of T cell changes during pregnancy in multiple sclerosis. Measured with immunoSEQ multiplex PCR; TCRdb has only the in-frame clones, and not every one. Of around 46,000 clones in the sample, over 75% were seen once. The sequencing here drew on CD8+ T cells from peripheral blood mononuclear cells, taken in the second trimester of pregnancy. The receptors come from a female donor with multiple sclerosis, enrolled in a pregnancy study. CDR3s leave out the opening cysteine and the closing phenylalanine or tryptophan. Some rows have no size entry. The others give once, few or many, or a class for an expanded clone.

-	11	TRBJ1-1	TRBV5-1	ASSRGQGEGAF
-	14	TRBJ2-3	TRBV7-9	ASSPLQVRSTDTQY
-	13	TRBJ2-2	TRBV7-9	ASPKGDYSTGELF
once	10	TRBJ2-1	TRBV27	ASSLTGNEQF
-	14	TRBJ2-3	TRBV25-1	ASSRTGTGSTDTQY
-	10	TRBJ2-1	TRBV4-1	ASSQGYNEQF
-	12	TRBJ2-7	TRBV7-9	ASSSIAGFDEQY
-	11	TRBJ2-7	TRBV18	ASTTGDQAEQY
-	12	TRBJ1-2	TRBV7-9	ASSLGQLFYGYT
-	12	TRBJ1-6	TRBV7-9	ASSLVMGESPLH
once	14	TRBJ1-2	TRBV5-4	ASSLDGTGTNYGYT
-	14	TRBJ2-2	TRBV11-1	ASSLAPADYTGELF
few	11	TRBJ1-1	TRBV30	AWSPTGITEAF
-	13	TRBJ2-7	TRBV6-4	ASRAQGTGAYEQY
-	12	TRBJ2-3	TRBV7-9	ASSLSGGTDTQY
-	14	TRBJ2-1	TRBV9	ASSLSRTSGLNEQF
-	16	TRBJ2-3	TRBV6-7	ASSYGPYCPPASDTQY
-	15	TRBJ2-3	TRBV6-1	ASSEMGEGSSTDTQY
-	11	TRBJ1-2	TRBV13	ASNHGQGNGYT
-	13	TRBJ2-4	TRBV13	ASTRLGQGVNIQY
-	13	TRBJ2-7	TRBV5-4	ASSLGDRGFNEQY
-	12	TRBJ2-3	TRBV10-3	ATGSHRSTDTQY
-	11	TRBJ1-5	TRBV28	ASSHSIGQPQH
-	14	TRBJ2-1	TRBV7-9	ASSLDDRQPGNEQF
-	12	TRBJ2-7	TRBV5-1	ASSLRDRGDWQY
-	12	TRBJ2-3	TRBV2	ASLLGGGQDTQY
-	14	TRBJ2-2	TRBV5-1	ASSLASTGWTGELF
-	11	TRBJ1-2	TRBV6-5	ASSYERSYGYT
-	11	TRBJ1-4	TRBV7-6	ASRVRGSEKLF
-	13	TRBJ1-1	TRBV7-9	ASSWPGVSSTEAF
-	14	TRBJ2-7	TRBV4-1	ASSQGWAGGFGEQY
-	13	TRBJ2-5	TRBV7-9	ASSFELAGAAIGY
-	11	TRBJ1-4	TRBV29-1	SVEAQGGEKLF
few	15	TRBJ1-4	TRBV2	ASRQDRGHATNEKLF
once	10	TRBJ2-5	TRBV12-5	ASRTGQETQY
-	14	TRBJ1-5	TRBV5-6	ASSLGGQGLGQPQH
-	14	TRBJ2-3	TRBV6-1	ASSDVLAGGSDTQY
-	14	TRBJ2-1	TRBV7-6	ASSSLAGGAPNEQF
-	12	TRBJ1-2	TRBV19	ASSLGQGNDGYT
-	9	TRBJ1-1	TRBV10-3	AIRGNTEAF
-	13	TRBJ2-1	TRBV18	ASSPGRSSYNEQF
once	12	TRBJ2-2	TRBV30	AWSRGGAFGELF
-	11	TRBJ1-1	TRBV27	ASSLDRNTEAF
-	17	TRBJ2-5	TRBV13	ASSSQGPIADREEETQY
-	13	TRBJ1-4	TRBV15	ATSSGKGASEKLF
-	13	TRBJ1-4	TRBV27	ASSSHGRLNEKLF
-	14	TRBJ1-5	TRBV4-2	ASSLKEDRDLEPQH
-	12	TRBJ2-1	TRBV2	ANRAGSSYNEQF
-	12	TRBJ2-7	TRBV27	ASRWVAGLDEQY